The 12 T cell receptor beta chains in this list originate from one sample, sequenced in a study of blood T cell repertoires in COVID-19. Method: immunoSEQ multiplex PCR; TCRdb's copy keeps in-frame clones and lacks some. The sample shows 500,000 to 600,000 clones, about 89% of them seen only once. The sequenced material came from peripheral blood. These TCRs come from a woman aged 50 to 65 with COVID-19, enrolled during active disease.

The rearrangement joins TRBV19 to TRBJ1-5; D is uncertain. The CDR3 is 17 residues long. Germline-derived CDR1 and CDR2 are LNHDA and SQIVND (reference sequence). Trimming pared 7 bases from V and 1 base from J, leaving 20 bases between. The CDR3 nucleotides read TGTGCCAGTAACCCCTTGACGGGAGGAGGGAGCAATCAGCCCCAGCATTTT. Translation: CASNPLTGGGSNQPQHF.

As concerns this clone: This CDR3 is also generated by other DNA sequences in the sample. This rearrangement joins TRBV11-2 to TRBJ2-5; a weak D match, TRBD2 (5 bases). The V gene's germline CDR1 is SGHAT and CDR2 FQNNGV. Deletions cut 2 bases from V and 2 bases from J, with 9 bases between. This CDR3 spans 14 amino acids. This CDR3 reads CASSLSGGQETQYF. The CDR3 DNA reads TGTGCCAGCAGCTTAAGTGGAGGACAAGAGACCCAGTACTTC.

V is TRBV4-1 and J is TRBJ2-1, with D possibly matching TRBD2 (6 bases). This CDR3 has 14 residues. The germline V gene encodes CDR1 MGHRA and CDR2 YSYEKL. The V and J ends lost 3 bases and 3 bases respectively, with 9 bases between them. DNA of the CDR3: TGCGCCAGCAGCCAGGACTATGACTACAATGAGCAGTTCTTC. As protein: CASSQDYDYNEQFF.

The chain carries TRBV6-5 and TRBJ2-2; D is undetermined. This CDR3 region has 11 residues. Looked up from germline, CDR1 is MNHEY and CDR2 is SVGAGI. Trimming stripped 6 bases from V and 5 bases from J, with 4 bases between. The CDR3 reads CASSRTGELFF. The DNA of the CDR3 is TGTGCCAGCAGCCGGACCGGGGAGCTGTTTTTT.

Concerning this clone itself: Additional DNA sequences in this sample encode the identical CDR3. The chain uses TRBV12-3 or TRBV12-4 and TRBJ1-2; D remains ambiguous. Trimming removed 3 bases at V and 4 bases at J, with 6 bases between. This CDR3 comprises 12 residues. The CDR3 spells CASSLSSYGYTF. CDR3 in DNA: TGTGCCAGCAGTTTGTCCTCCTATGGCTACACCTTC.

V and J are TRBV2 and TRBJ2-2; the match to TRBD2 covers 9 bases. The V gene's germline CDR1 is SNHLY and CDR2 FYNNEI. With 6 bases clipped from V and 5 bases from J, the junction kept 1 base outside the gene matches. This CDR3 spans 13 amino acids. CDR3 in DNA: TGTGCCAGCAGGCTAGCGGGGACCGGGGAGCTGTTTTTT. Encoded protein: CASRLAGTGELFF.

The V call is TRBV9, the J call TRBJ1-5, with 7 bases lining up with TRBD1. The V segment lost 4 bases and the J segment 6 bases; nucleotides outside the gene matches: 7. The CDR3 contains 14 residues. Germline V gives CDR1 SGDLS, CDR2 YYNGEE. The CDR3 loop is CASSHTGDGQPQHF. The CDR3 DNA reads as TGTGCCAGCAGCCATACAGGGGACGGTCAGCCCCAGCATTTT.

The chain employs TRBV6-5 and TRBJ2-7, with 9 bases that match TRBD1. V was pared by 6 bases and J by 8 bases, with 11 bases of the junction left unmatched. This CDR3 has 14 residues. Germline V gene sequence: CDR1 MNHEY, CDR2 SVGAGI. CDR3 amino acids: CASRRPGQGEKQYF. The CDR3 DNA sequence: TGTGCCAGCAGGAGGCCGGGACAGGGCGAAAAGCAGTACTTC.

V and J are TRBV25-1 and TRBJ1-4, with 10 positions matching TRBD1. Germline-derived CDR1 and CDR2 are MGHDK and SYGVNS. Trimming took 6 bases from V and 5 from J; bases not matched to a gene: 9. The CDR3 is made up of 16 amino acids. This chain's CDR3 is CASRASPGQGNEKLFF. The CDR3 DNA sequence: TGTGCCAGCAGAGCCAGTCCGGGACAGGGGAATGAAAAACTGTTTTTT.

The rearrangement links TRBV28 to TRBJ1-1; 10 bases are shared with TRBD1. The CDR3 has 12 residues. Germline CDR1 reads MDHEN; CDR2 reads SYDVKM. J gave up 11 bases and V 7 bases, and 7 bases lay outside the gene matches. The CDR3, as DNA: TGTGCCAGCAACGACAGGGGGCTTGACGCTTTCTTT. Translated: CASNDRGLDAFF.

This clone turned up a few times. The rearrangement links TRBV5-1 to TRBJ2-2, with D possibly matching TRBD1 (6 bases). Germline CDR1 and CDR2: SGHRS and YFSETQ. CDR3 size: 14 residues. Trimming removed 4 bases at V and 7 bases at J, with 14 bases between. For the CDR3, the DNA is TGCGCCAGCAGCCCCGAGTGGGGGCGCGGGGAGCTGTTTTTT. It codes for CASSPEWGRGELFF.

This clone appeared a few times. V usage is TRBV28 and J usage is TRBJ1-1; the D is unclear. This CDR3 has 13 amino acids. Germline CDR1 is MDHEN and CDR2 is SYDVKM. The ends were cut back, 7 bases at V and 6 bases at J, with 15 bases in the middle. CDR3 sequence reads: CASTVTGISEAFF. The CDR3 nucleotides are TGTGCCAGCACTGTTACGGGGATATCTGAAGCTTTCTTT.